The T cell receptor beta chain under discussion was sequenced for a study of identical twins. In this sample, this clonotype turned up a few times. CDR3 length: 12 residues. CDR1 is SQVTM, CDR2 ANQGSEA, per germline. V was shortened by 6 bases and J by 0 bases, with 3 bases between the two germline ends. MiXCR, run by TCRdb on the 5' RACE reads, gives a single entry per CDR3 protein. The sample lists 750,000 to 950,000 distinct CDR3 sequences; approximately 13% were seen once. In addition, the sample was reused for a study of yellow fever vaccine responses in identical twins.

This clonotype originated in a woman between 18 and 29 years old in good health. The chain couples TRBV29-1 to TRBJ2-6; no definite D call. The sequencing input was PBMCs. The CDR3 is CSVFSGANVLTF. CDR3 in DNA: TGCAGCGTATTCTCTGGGGCCAACGTCCTGACTTTC.